The rows below give T cell receptor beta chains drawn from one sample of a study of CD8 T cells in ankylosing spondylitis. TCRdb analysed the 5' RACE reads with MiXCR anew, one entry per CDR3 protein. The table has 200,000 to 250,000 distinct CDR3 sequences, approximately 7.4% seen once. The sequenced material came from blood, either unsorted or a sorted T cell fraction (not recorded which). These receptors were taken from a male donor with ankylosing spondylitis. CDR3s include the opening cysteine and the closing phenylalanine or tryptophan. Fields, in order: V gene, D gene, J gene, clone size, CDR3 protein, CDR3 DNA. D genes are given only for firm matches. Some rows mark clone size as missing; the rest say once, few, many or name a class of expanded clone.

V: TRBV28; D: NA; J: TRBJ1-1; size: many; CDR3: CASSFPRLNTEAFF; DNA: TGTGCCAGCAGTTTCCCGCGGTTGAACACTGAAGCTTTCTTT
V: TRBV15; D: TRBD1; J: TRBJ2-3; size: many; CDR3: CATSRGQGVRDTQYF; DNA: TGTGCCACCAGCAGAGGACAGGGGGTGAGAGATACGCAGTATTTT
V: TRBV4-1; D: NA; J: TRBJ2-1; size: many; CDR3: CASSQAPGLTGSNEQFF; DNA: TGCGCCAGCAGCCAAGCCCCTGGACTGACGGGAAGCAATGAGCAGTTCTTC
V: TRBV6-1; D: NA; J: TRBJ1-3; size: many; CDR3: CASKKRHGGSSGNTIYF; DNA: TGTGCCAGCAAGAAAAGACACGGAGGCTCCTCTGGAAACACCATATATTTT
V: TRBV9; D: TRBD2; J: TRBJ2-1; size: many; CDR3: CASSVGLAGGISSYNEQFF; DNA: TGTGCCAGCAGCGTCGGGCTAGCGGGGGGGATTAGCTCCTACAATGAGCAGTTCTTC
V: TRBV4-3; D: NA; J: TRBJ1-3; size: many; CDR3: CASSQELYRRNTIYF; DNA: TGCGCCAGCAGCCAAGAGTTATACCGTCGAAACACCATATATTTT
V: TRBV11-2; D: NA; J: TRBJ1-1; size: few; CDR3: CASSLSRTNEAFF; DNA: TGTGCCAGCAGCTTGAGTCGGACAAATGAAGCTTTCTTT
V: TRBV4-3; D: NA; J: TRBJ2-2; size: many; CDR3: CASSQEGFANTGELFF; DNA: TGCGCCAGCAGCCAAGAAGGCTTCGCGAACACCGGGGAGCTGTTTTTT
V: TRBV6-6; D: TRBD2; J: TRBJ2-7; size: many; CDR3: CASVTSGKGEQYF; DNA: TGTGCCAGCGTTACTAGCGGAAAGGGGGAGCAGTACTTC
V: TRBV30; D: NA; J: TRBJ1-1; size: many; CDR3: CAWSAGIGGSEAFF; DNA: TGTGCCTGGAGTGCCGGGATCGGGGGGTCTGAAGCTTTCTTT
V: TRBV6-6; D: NA; J: TRBJ2-7; size: NA; CDR3: CASSYPSNRIPYEQYF; DNA: TGTGCCAGCAGTTACCCATCTAACAGGATCCCCTACGAGCAGTACTTC
V: TRBV6-1; D: TRBD1; J: TRBJ1-2; size: many; CDR3: CASGQGSSNYGYTF; DNA: TGTGCCAGCGGACAGGGGAGCTCTAACTATGGCTACACCTTC
V: TRBV7-2; D: NA; J: TRBJ1-2; size: many; CDR3: CASSLEYDFLQGYTF; DNA: TGTGCCAGCAGCTTAGAGTACGACTTCCTTCAGGGCTACACCTTC
V: TRBV7-2; D: TRBD1; J: TRBJ2-7; size: few; CDR3: CASSFAAGTDYEQYF; DNA: TGTGCCAGCAGCTTCGCAGCCGGGACAGACTACGAGCAGTACTTC
V: TRBV4-2; D: TRBD1; J: TRBJ2-5; size: many; CDR3: CASSQRGLVETQYF; DNA: TGTGCCAGCAGCCAAAGGGGGCTAGTGGAGACCCAGTACTTC
V: TRBV6-1; D: TRBD1; J: TRBJ1-1; size: many; CDR3: CASRDRADTEAFF; DNA: TGTGCCAGCAGGGACAGGGCCGACACTGAAGCTTTCTTT
V: TRBV20-1; D: TRBD2; J: TRBJ2-5; size: NA; CDR3: CCAVSGTSGSKGETQYF; DNA: TGCTGTGCTGTCTCCGGGACTAGCGGGAGTAAAGGAGAGACCCAGTACTTC
V: TRBV6-1; D: TRBD1; J: TRBJ2-5; size: few; CDR3: CASLNRTGQETQYF; DNA: TGTGCCAGCCTTAATAGGACAGGTCAAGAGACCCAGTACTTC
V: TRBV5-5; D: NA; J: TRBJ1-5; size: many; CDR3: CASSPGPNNQPQHF; DNA: TGTGCCAGCAGTCCAGGGCCAAACAATCAGCCCCAGCATTTT
V: TRBV2; D: TRBD2; J: TRBJ2-7; size: NA; CDR3: CASSEPRGSSYEQYF; DNA: TGTGCCAGCAGTGAGCCCCGCGGGAGCTCCTACGAGCAGTACTTC
V: TRBV4-2; D: TRBD1; J: TRBJ2-1; size: many; CDR3: CASSLRQGGYLGEQFF; DNA: TGTGCCAGCAGCCTTCGACAGGGGGGATATTTGGGGGAGCAGTTCTTC
V: TRBV27; D: TRBD2; J: TRBJ2-2; size: many; CDR3: CASSLGTSGINTGELFF; DNA: TGTGCCAGCAGTTTAGGGACTAGCGGGATTAACACCGGGGAGCTGTTTTTT
V: TRBV5-1; D: NA; J: TRBJ2-7; size: many; CDR3: CASSFRGNPYEQYF; DNA: TGCGCCAGCAGCTTCCGGGGGAATCCCTACGAGCAGTACTTC
V: TRBV11-3; D: NA; J: TRBJ2-5; size: few; CDR3: CASSSTRGQETQYF; DNA: TGTGCCAGCAGTTCCACCCGGGGACAAGAGACCCAGTACTTC
V: TRBV7-2; D: TRBD2; J: TRBJ2-1; size: few; CDR3: CASSFPGREGRNEQFF; DNA: TGTGCCAGCAGCTTCCCGGGGCGGGAGGGCCGGAATGAGCAGTTCTTC
V: TRBV4-1; D: NA; J: TRBJ1-1; size: many; CDR3: CASSPEVRVEAFF; DNA: TGCGCCAGCAGCCCAGAAGTCCGGGTCGAAGCTTTCTTT
V: TRBV4-1; D: TRBD2; J: TRBJ2-7; size: many; CDR3: CASSQPSGTYEQYF; DNA: TGCGCCAGCAGCCAGCCTAGCGGTACCTACGAGCAGTACTTC
V: TRBV4-3; D: NA; J: TRBJ1-6; size: many; CDR3: CASSQVGSPLHF; DNA: TGCGCCAGCAGCCAAGTCGGGTCACCCCTCCACTTT
V: TRBV27; D: NA; J: TRBJ2-5; size: many; CDR3: CASSPRKGDFGEETQYF; DNA: TGTGCCAGCAGCCCTAGAAAGGGGGACTTCGGAGAAGAGACCCAGTACTTC
V: TRBV7-6; D: NA; J: TRBJ2-5; size: few; CDR3: CASTSRRGLQETQYF; DNA: TGTGCCAGCACCTCTCGGAGGGGACTCCAAGAGACCCAGTACTTC
V: TRBV28; D: NA; J: TRBJ2-7; size: many; CDR3: CASSLRSSSYEQYF; DNA: TGTGCCAGCAGTTTGAGGTCTAGCTCCTACGAGCAGTACTTC
V: TRBV5-5; D: TRBD1; J: TRBJ1-1; size: many; CDR3: CASSSAGTGGMNTEAFF; DNA: TGTGCCAGCAGTTCCGCCGGGACAGGGGGCATGAACACTGAAGCTTTCTTT
V: TRBV6-5; D: NA; J: TRBJ2-7; size: NA; CDR3: CASSSPIGSVDEQYF; DNA: TGTGCCAGCAGTTCTCCGATTGGGTCCGTTGACGAGCAGTACTTC
V: TRBV5-1; D: NA; J: TRBJ1-1; size: many; CDR3: CASSQYPQRNTEAFF; DNA: TGCGCCAGCAGCCAATATCCCCAGAGGAACACTGAAGCTTTCTTT
V: TRBV27; D: NA; J: TRBJ2-3; size: many; CDR3: CASSPLESLGQGFTDTQYF; DNA: TGTGCCAGCAGTCCCCTTGAAAGCCTGGGGCAGGGCTTCACAGATACGCAGTATTTT
V: TRBV7-9; D: NA; J: TRBJ1-5; size: many; CDR3: CASTIGGAPQPQHF; DNA: TGTGCCAGCACCATCGGGGGGGCCCCTCAGCCCCAGCATTTT